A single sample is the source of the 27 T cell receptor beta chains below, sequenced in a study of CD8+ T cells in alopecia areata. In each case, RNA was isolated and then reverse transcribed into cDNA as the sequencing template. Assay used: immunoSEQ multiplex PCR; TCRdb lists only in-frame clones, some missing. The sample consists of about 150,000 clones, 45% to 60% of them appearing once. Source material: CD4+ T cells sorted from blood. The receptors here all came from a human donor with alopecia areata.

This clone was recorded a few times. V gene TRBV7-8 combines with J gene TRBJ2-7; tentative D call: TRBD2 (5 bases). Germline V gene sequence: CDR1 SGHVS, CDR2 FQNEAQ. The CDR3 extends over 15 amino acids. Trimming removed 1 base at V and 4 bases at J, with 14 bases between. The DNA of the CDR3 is TGTGCCAGCAGCTTAGTGGACGGCGGAGGTTACGAGCAGTACTTC. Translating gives CASSLVDGGGYEQYF. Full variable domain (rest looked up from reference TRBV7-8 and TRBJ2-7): GAGVSQSPRYKVAKRGQDVALRCDPISGHVSLFWYQQALGQGPEFLTYFQNEAQLDKSGLPSDRFFAERPEGSVSTLKIQRTQQEDSAVYLCASSLVDGGGYEQYFGPGTRLTVT.

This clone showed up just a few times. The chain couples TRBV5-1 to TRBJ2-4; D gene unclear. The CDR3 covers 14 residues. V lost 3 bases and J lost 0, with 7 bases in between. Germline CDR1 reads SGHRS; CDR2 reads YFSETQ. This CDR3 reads CASSSTLAKNIQYF. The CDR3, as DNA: TGCGCCAGCAGCTCTACACTAGCCAAAAACATTCAGTACTTC.

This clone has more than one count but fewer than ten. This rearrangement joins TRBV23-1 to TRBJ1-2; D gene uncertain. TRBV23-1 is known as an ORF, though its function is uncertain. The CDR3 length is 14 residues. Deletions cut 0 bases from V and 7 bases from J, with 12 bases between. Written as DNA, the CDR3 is TGCGCCAGCAGTCAATCAAGGCATCGGCGTGGCTACACCTTC. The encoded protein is CASSQSRHRRGYTF.

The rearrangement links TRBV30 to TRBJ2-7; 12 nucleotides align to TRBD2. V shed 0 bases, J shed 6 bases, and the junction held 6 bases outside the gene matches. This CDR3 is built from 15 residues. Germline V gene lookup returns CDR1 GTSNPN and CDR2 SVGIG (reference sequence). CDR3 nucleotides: TGTGCCTGGAGTGTACTAGCGGGAGGCCCTAGCGAGCAGTACTTC. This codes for CAWSVLAGGPSEQYF.

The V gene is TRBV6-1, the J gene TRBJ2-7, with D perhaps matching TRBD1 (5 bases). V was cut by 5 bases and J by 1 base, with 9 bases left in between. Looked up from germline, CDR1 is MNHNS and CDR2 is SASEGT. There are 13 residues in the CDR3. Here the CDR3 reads CASSLTVSYEQYF. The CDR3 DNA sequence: TGTGCCAGCAGTCTGACAGTTTCCTACGAGCAGTACTTC.

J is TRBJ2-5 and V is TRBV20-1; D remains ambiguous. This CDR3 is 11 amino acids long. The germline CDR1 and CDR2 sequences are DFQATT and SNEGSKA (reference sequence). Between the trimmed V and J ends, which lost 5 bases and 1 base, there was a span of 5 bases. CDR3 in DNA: TGCAGTGCTGTGGTCCAAGAGACCCAGTACTTC. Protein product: CSAVVQETQYF.

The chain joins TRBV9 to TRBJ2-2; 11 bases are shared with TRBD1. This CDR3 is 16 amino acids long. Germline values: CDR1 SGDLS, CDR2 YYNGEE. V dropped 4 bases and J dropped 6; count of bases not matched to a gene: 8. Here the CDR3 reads CASSPWTGGLPGELFF. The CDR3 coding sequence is TGTGCCAGCAGCCCTTGGACAGGGGGCCTCCCCGGGGAGCTGTTTTTT.

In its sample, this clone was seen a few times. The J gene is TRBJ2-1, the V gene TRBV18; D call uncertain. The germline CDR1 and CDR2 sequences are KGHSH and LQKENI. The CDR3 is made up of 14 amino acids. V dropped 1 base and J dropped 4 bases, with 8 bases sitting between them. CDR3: CASSPQTEYNEQFF. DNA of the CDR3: TGTGCCAGCTCACCACAAACCGAGTACAATGAGCAGTTCTTC. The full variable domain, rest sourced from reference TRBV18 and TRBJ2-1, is NAGVMQNPRHLVRRRGQEARLRCSPMKGHSHVYWYRQLPEEGLKFMVYLQKENIIDESGMPKERFSAEFPKEGPSILRIQQVVRGDSAAYFCASSPQTEYNEQFFGPGTRLTVL.

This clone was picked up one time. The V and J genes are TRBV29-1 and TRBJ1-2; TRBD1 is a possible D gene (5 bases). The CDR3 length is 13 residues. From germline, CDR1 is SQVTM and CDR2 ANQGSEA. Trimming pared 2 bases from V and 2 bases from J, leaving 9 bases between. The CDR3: CSVEWGGNYGYTF. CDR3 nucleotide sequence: TGCAGCGTTGAATGGGGGGGGAACTATGGCTACACCTTC.

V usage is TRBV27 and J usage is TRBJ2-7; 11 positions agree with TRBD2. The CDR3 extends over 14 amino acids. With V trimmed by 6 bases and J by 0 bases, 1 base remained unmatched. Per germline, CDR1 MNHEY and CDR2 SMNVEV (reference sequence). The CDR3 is CASRGLADSYEQYF. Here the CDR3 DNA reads TGTGCCAGCAGGGGACTAGCGGACTCCTACGAGCAGTACTTC.

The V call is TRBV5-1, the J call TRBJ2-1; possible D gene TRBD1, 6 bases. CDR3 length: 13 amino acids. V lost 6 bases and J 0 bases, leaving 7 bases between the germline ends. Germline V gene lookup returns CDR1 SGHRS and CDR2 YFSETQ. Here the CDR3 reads CASTRGSYNEQFF. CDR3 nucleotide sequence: TGCGCCAGCACCAGGGGCTCCTACAATGAGCAGTTCTTC.

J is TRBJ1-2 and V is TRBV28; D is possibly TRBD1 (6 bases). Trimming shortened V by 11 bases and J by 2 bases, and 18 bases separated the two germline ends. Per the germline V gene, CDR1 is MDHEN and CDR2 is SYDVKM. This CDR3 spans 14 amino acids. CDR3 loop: CAVTPGGVNYGYTF. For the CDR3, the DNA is TGTGCCGTGACCCCCGGGGGCGTAAACTATGGCTACACCTTC.

The chain's CDR3 is CASSPDRRHTGELFF. Written as DNA, the CDR3 is TGTGCCAGCAGCCCGGACAGGAGACACACCGGGGAGCTGTTTTTT. V is TRBV28 and J is TRBJ2-2, with 7 bases that match TRBD1. The ends lost 6 bases at V and 3 bases at J; junction bases unmatched: 7. This CDR3 is built from 15 residues. CDR1 is MDHEN and CDR2 is SYDVKM in the germline V gene.

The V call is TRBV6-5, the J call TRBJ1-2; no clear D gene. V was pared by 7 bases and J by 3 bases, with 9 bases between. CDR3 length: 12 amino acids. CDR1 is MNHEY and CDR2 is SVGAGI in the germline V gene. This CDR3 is CASTAVDYGYTF. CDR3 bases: TGTGCCAGCACGGCCGTAGACTATGGCTACACCTTC.

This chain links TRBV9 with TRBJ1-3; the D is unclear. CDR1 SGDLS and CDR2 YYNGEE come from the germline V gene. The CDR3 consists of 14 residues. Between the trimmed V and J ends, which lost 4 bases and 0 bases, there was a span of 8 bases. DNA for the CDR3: TGTGCCAGCAGCACGGGCCGCTCTGGAAACACCATATATTTT. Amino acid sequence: CASSTGRSGNTIYF. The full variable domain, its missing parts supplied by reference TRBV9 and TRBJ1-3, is DSGVTQTPKHLITATGQRVTLRCSPRSGDLSVYWYQQSLDQGLQFLIQYYNGEERAKGNILERFSAQQFPDLHSELNLSSLELGDSALYFCASSTGRSGNTIYFGEGSWLTVV.

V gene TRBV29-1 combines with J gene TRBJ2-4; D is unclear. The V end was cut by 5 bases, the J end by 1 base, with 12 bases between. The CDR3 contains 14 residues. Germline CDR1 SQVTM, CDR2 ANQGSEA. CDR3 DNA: TGCAGCGTTCTTCCAGGCAGCGCCAAAAACATTCAGTACTTC. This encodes CSVLPGSAKNIQYF.

CDR3 region: CAWSVGGARINLAKNIQYF. The CDR3 DNA follows: TGTGCCTGGAGTGTAGGTGGGGCACGGATTAACCTAGCCAAAAACATTCAGTACTTC. This rearrangement joins TRBV30 to TRBJ2-4, with D tentatively TRBD1 (5 bases). The CDR3 is 19 residues long. With 0 bases removed from V and 0 bases from J, the gap between germline ends came to 21 bases. The V gene's germline CDR1 is GTSNPN and CDR2 SVGIG (reference sequence).

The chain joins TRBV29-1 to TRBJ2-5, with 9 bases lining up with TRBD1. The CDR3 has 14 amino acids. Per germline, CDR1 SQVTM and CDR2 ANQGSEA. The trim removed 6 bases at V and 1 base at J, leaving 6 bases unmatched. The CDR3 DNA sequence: TGCAGCGTCTCCCCGACAGGGGGCCAAGAGACCCAGTACTTC. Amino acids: CSVSPTGGQETQYF. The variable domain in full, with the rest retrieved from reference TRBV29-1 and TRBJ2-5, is SAVISQKPSRDICQRGTSLTIQCQVDSQVTMMFWYRQQPGQSLTLIATANQGSEATYESGFVIDKFPISRPNLTFSTLTVSNMSPEDSSIYLCSVSPTGGQETQYFGPGTRLLVL.

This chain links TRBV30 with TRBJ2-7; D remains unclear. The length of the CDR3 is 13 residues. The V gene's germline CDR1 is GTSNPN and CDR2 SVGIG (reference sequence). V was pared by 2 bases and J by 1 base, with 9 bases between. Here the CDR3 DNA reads TGTGCCTGGAGTAAAGTGCTTTCCTACGAGCAGTACTTC. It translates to CAWSKVLSYEQYF.

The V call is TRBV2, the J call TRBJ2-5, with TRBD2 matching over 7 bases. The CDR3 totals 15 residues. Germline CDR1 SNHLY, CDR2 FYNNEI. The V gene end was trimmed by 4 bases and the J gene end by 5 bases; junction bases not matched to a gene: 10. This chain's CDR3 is CASSGQSGLVETQYF. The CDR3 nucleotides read TGTGCCAGCAGTGGACAGAGCGGACTAGTGGAGACCCAGTACTTC.

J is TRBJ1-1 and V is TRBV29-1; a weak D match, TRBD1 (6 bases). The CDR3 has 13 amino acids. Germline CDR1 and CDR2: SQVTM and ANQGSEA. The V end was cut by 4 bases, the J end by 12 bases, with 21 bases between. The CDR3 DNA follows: TGCAGCGTTGGGGGGGGCGTGAGGGCTGGAACTTTCTTT. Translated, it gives CSVGGGVRAGTFF.

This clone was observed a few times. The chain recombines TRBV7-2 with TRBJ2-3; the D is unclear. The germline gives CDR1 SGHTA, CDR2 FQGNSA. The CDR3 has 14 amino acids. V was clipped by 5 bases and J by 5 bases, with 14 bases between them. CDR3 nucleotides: TGTGCCAGCAGCACCAGCGCGTCTGGAGATACGCAGTATTTT. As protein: CASSTSASGDTQYF.

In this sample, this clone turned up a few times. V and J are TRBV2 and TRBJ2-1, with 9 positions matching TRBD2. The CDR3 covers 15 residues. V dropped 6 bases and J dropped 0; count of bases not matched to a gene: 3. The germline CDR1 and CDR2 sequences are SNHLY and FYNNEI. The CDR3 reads CASRDSGSSYNEQFF. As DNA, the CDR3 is TGTGCCAGCAGAGATAGCGGGAGCTCCTACAATGAGCAGTTCTTC.

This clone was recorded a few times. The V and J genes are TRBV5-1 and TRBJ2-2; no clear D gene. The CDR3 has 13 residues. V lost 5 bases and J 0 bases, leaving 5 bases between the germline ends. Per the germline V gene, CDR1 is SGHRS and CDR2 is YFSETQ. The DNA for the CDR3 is TGCGCCAGCAGGCTGGCGAACACCGGGGAGCTGTTTTTT. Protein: CASRLANTGELFF.

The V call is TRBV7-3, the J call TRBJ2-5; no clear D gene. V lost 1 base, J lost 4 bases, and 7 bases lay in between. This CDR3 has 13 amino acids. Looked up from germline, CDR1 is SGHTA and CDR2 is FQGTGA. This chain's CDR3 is CASSLSLGETQYF. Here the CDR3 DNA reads TGTGCCAGCAGCTTAAGTTTAGGAGAGACCCAGTACTTC.

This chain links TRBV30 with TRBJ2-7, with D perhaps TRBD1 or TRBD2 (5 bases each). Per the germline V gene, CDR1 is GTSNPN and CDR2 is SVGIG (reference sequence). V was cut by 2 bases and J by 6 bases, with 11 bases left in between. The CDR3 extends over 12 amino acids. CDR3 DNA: TGTGCCTGGAGTCCTTTGGGGGTCGAGCAGTACTTC. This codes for CAWSPLGVEQYF.

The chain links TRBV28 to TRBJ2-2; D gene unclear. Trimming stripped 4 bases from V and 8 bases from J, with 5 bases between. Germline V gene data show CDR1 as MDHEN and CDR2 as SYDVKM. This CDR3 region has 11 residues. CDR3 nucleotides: TGTGCCAGCAGTTGGTTGGGGGAGCTGTTTTTT. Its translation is CASSWLGELFF.